Included here is one T cell receptor beta chain sequence, with context. This sample was included in a study of Ad26.COV2.S vaccination and SARS-CoV-2 variants. Overall study: Donor was in the COV1001 Ad26.COV2.S trial arm.

The assay was immunoSEQ multiplex PCR, and TCRdb's table has in-frame clones only and misses some. Of roughly 350,000 clones in the sample, around 86% were seen once. Treatment in this sample: roughly 18 received Ad26.COV2.S at low or high dose, single or two shots; about 5 received placebo; per-sample allocation not given. Collection of samples fell on day 63 after the first vaccine or placebo injection. Wuhan-strain SARS-CoV-2 spike was expressed by the Ad26 vector that made up the vaccine. V lost 5 bases to trimming and J lost 7 bases, with 12 bases between them. The CDR3 is 13 amino acids. Germline values: CDR1 LNHDA, CDR2 SQIVND (reference sequence).

The sequences come from peripheral blood, collected in a trial of Ad26.COV2.S vaccine versus placebo. The receptor was isolated from a person aged 18 to 65 who received the Ad26.COV2.S COVID-19 vaccine or a placebo. This sequence joins TRBV19 and TRBJ2-1; D call uncertain. CDR3 sequence: CASSVRRNNEQFF. The CDR3 DNA reads TGTGCCAGTAGTGTTCGCCGAAATAATGAGCAGTTCTTC.